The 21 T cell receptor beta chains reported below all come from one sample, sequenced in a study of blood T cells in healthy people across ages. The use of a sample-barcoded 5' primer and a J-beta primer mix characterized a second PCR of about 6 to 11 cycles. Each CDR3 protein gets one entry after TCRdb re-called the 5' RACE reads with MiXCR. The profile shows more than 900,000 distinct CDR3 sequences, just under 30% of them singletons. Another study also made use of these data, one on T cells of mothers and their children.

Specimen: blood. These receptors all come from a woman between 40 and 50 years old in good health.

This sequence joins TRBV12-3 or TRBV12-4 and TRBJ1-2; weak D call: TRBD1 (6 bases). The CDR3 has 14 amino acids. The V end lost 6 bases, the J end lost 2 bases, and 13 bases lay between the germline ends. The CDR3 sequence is CASRPGGWNYGYTF. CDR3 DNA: TGTGCCAGCAGACCCGGGGGCTGGAACTATGGCTACACCTTC.

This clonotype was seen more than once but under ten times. The CDR3 DNA reads as TGTGCCACCAAGGCCCGGGACAGGGATCGGAATGAGCAGTTCTTC. It translates to CATKARDRDRNEQFF. V and J are TRBV28 and TRBJ2-1, with 9 bases aligning to TRBD1. CDR1 and CDR2 from the germline V gene are MDHEN and SYDVKM. The CDR3 totals 15 residues. With V trimmed by 10 bases and J by 7 bases, 14 bases remained unmatched. Full variable domain (remainder filled in from reference TRBV28 and TRBJ2-1): DVKVTQSSRYLVKRTGEKVFLECVQDMDHENMFWYRQDPGLGLRLIYFSYDVKMKEKGDIPEGYSVSREKKERFSLILESASTNQTSMYLCATKARDRDRNEQFFGPGTRLTVL.

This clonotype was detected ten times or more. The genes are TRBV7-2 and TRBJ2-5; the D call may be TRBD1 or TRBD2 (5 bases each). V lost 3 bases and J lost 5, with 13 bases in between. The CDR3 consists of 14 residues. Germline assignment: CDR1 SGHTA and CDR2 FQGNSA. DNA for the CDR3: TGTGCCAGCAGCTTGGGGACCCTGGCTGAGACCCAGTACTTC. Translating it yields CASSLGTLAETQYF.

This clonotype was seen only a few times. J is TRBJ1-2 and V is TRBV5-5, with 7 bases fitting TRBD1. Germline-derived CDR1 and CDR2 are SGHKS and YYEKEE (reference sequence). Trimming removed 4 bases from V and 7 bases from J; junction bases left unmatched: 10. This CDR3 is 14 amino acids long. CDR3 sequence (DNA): TGTGCCAGCAGCCCCGCCCGACAGGGTACTGGCTACACCTTC. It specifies CASSPARQGTGYTF.

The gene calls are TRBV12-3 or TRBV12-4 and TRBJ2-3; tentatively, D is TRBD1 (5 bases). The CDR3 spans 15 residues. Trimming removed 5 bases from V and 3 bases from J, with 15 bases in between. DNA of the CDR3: TGTGCCAGCAGTCTACACAGGTTTCGGACAGATACGCAGTATTTT. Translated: CASSLHRFRTDTQYF.

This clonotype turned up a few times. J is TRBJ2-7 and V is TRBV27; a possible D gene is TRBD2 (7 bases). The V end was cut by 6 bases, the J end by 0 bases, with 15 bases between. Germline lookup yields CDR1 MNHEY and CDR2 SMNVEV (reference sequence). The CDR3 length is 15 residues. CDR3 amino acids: CASRGGQVPSYEQYF. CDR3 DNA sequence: TGTGCCAGCAGGGGGGGGCAGGTCCCCTCCTACGAGCAGTACTTC.

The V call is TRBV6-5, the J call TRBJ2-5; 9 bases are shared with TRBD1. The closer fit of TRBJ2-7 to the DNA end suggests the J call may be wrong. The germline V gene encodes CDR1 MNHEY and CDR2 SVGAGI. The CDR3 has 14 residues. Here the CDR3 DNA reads TGTGCCAGCAGTCCATGGACAGGGGTATACGAGCAGTACTTC. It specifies CASSPWTGVYEQYF.

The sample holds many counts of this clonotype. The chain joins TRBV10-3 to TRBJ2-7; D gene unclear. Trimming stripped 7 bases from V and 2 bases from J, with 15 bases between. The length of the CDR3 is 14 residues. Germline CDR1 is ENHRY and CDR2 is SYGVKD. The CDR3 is CAIKAGSLAYEQYF. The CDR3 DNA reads TGTGCCATCAAGGCCGGGTCGCTGGCCTACGAGCAGTACTTC.

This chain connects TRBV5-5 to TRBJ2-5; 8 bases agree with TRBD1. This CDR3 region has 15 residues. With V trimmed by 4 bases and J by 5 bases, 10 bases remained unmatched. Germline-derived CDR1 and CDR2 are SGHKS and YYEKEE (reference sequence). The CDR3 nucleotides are TGTGCCAGCAGCCAAGAAGGACAGGGCGGTGAGACCCAGTACTTC. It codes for CASSQEGQGGETQYF.

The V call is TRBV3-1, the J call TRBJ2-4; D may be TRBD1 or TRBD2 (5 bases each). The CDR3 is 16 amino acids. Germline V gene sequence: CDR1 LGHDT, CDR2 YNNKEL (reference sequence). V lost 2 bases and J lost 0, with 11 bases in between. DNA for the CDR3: TGTGCCAGCAGCCAAAAAGGGACGGCAGCCAAAAACATTCAGTACTTC. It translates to CASSQKGTAAKNIQYF. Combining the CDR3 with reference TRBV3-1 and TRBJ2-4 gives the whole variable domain DTAVSQTPKYLVTQMGNDKSIKCEQNLGHDTMYWYKQDSKKFLKIMFSYNNKELIINETVPNRFSPKSPDKAHLNLHINSLELGDSAVYFCASSQKGTAAKNIQYFGAGTRLSVL.

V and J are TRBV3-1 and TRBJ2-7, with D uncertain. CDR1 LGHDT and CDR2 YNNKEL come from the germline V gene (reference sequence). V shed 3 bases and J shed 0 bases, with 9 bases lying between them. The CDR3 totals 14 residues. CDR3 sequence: CASSQGSSSYEQYF. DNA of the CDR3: TGTGCCAGCAGCCAGGGGTCGAGCTCCTACGAGCAGTACTTC.

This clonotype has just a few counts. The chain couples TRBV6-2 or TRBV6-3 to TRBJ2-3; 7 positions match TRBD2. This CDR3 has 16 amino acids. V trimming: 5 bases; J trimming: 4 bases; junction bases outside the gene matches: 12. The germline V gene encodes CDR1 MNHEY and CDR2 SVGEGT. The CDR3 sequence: CASSPRGAGIADTQYF. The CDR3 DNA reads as TGTGCCAGCAGTCCGCGCGGAGCGGGGATCGCAGATACGCAGTATTTT.

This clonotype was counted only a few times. CDR3 region: CASSPEAGVSYNEQFF. The CDR3 DNA reads as TGTGCCAGCTCACCCGAGGCGGGGGTCAGTTACAATGAGCAGTTCTTC. The chain employs TRBV18 and TRBJ2-1; 7 bases match TRBD2. CDR3 length: 16 amino acids. Germline V lookup: CDR1 KGHSH, CDR2 LQKENI. The junction had 9 bases not matched to a gene; V was cut back by 3 bases and J by 4 bases. Full variable domain (missing parts from reference TRBV18 and TRBJ2-1): NAGVMQNPRHLVRRRGQEARLRCSPMKGHSHVYWYRQLPEEGLKFMVYLQKENIIDESGMPKERFSAEFPKEGPSILRIQQVVRGDSAAYFCASSPEAGVSYNEQFFGPGTRLTVL.

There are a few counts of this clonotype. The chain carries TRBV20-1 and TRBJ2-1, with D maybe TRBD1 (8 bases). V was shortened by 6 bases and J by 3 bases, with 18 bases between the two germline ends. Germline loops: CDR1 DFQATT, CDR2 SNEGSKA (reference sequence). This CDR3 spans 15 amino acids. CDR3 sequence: CSARGLAVVYNEQFF. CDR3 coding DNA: TGCAGTGCCAGGGGGCTAGCGGTGGTCTACAATGAGCAGTTCTTC.

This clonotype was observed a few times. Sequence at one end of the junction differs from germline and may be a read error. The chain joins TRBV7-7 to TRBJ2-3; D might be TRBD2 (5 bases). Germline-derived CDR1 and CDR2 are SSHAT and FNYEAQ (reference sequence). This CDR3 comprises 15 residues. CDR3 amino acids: CASSPGMAFTDTQYF. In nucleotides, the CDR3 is TGTGCTAGCAGCCCCGGGATGGCATTCACAGATACGCAGTATTTT.

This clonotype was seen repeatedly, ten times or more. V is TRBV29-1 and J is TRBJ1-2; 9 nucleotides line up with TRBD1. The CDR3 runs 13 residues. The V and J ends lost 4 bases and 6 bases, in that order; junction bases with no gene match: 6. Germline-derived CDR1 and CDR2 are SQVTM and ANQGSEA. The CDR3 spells CSVVGTGFDGYTF. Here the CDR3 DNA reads TGCAGCGTTGTTGGGACAGGGTTCGATGGCTACACCTTC.

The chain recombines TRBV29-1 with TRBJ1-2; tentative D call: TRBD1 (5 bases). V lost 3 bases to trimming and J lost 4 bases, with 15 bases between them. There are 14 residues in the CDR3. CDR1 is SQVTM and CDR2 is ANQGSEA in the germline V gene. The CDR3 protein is CSVESPGGCYGYTF. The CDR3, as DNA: TGCAGCGTTGAGTCCCCGGGGGGATGCTATGGCTACACCTTC.

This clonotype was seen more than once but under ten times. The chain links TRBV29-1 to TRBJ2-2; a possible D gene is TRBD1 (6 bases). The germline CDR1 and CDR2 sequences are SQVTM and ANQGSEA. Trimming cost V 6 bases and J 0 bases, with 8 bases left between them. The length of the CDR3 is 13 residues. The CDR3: CSVGGSNTGELFF. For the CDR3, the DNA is TGCAGCGTAGGGGGTTCGAACACCGGGGAGCTGTTTTTT.

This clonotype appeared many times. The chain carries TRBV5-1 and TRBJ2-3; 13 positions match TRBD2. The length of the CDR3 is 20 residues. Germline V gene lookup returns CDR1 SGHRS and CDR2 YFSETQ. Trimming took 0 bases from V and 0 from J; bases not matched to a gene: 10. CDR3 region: CASSLGLTSGGFGSTDTQYF. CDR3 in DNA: TGCGCCAGCAGCTTGGGCCTGACTAGCGGGGGGTTCGGGAGCACAGATACGCAGTATTTT.

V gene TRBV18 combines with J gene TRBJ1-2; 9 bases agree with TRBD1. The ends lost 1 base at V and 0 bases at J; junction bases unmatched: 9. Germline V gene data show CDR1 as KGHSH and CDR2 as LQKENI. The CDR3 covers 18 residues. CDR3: CASSPQAGQGLTNYGYTF. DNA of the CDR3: TGTGCCAGCTCACCACAAGCGGGACAGGGTTTAACTAACTATGGCTACACCTTC. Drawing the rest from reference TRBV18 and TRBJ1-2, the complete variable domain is NAGVMQNPRHLVRRRGQEARLRCSPMKGHSHVYWYRQLPEEGLKFMVYLQKENIIDESGMPKERFSAEFPKEGPSILRIQQVVRGDSAAYFCASSPQAGQGLTNYGYTFGSGTRLTVV.

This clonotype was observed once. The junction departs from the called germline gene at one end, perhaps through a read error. CDR3 in amino acids: CASSLTVSTDAQYF. The CDR3 DNA is TGTGCCAGCAGTTTAACCGTGAGTACAGATGCGCAGTATTTT. The chain is built from TRBV12-3 or TRBV12-4 and TRBJ2-3, with D uncertain. The CDR3 runs 14 residues.